This is a list of T cell receptor beta chains from one sample in a study of long-term antiretroviral therapy in people with HIV. The protocol was immunoSEQ multiplex PCR, while the TCRdb copy is restricted to in-frame clones and leaves out a portion. This sample has 16,000 or so clones, with over 75% found just once. Sequenced material: unsorted PBMCs, taken 0.7 years before starting antiretroviral therapy. These receptors were collected from a man in his forties or fifties with HIV. Each CDR3 is given without its conserved first and last residue.

CDR3aa: ASSYGLAVQETQY
v_gene: TRBV19
j_gene: TRBJ2-5

CDR3aa: SVDQVLRTEAF
v_gene: TRBV29-1
j_gene: TRBJ1-1

CDR3aa: ASSLTSGGVAAYNEQF
v_gene: TRBV5-1
j_gene: TRBJ2-1

CDR3aa: ASSFFAGTGGGSGNTIY
v_gene: TRBV5-1
j_gene: TRBJ1-3

CDR3aa: ASSPTGASSYEQY
v_gene: TRBV7-3
j_gene: TRBJ2-7

CDR3aa: ASSYGGPNTGELF
v_gene: TRBV11-3
j_gene: TRBJ2-2

CDR3aa: ATSLRGLETQY
v_gene: TRBV15
j_gene: TRBJ2-5

CDR3aa: ASSIAPQGYTGELF
v_gene: TRBV11-2
j_gene: TRBJ2-2

CDR3aa: ASSEVGQGVGTEAF
v_gene: TRBV25-1
j_gene: TRBJ1-1

CDR3aa: ASSEGGPAAEQF
v_gene: TRBV10-2
j_gene: TRBJ2-1

CDR3aa: ASSLSGTSGTDTQY
v_gene: TRBV13
j_gene: TRBJ2-3

CDR3aa: ASSVSGGLTEAF
v_gene: TRBV2
j_gene: TRBJ1-1

CDR3aa: ASNREGFTGELF
v_gene: TRBV19
j_gene: TRBJ2-2

CDR3aa: ASSQGRYSTDTQY
v_gene: TRBV4-3
j_gene: TRBJ2-3

CDR3aa: ASSLHRGPLVGGYT
v_gene: TRBV5-1
j_gene: TRBJ1-2

CDR3aa: ASSVSSATGELF
v_gene: TRBV9
j_gene: TRBJ2-2

CDR3aa: AWLRGAIYNEQF
v_gene: TRBV30
j_gene: TRBJ2-1

CDR3aa: ASSYGTEHTDTQY
v_gene: TRBV6-5
j_gene: TRBJ2-3

CDR3aa: ASSWGVNQPQH
v_gene: TRBV27
j_gene: TRBJ1-5

CDR3aa: ASSLGRSTDTQY
v_gene: TRBV7-6
j_gene: TRBJ2-3

CDR3aa: SVGAEDTEAF
v_gene: TRBV29-1
j_gene: TRBJ1-1

CDR3aa: ASSPPGTISYNEQF
v_gene: TRBV5-1
j_gene: TRBJ2-1

CDR3aa: ASSRGTADTYEQY
v_gene: TRBV5-1
j_gene: TRBJ2-7

CDR3aa: ASSSDRAETQY
v_gene: TRBV5-4
j_gene: TRBJ2-5

CDR3aa: ASRQGGYSYYEQY
v_gene: TRBV27
j_gene: TRBJ2-7

CDR3aa: ASSQSTDTQY
v_gene: TRBV4-1
j_gene: TRBJ2-3

CDR3aa: ASSLVVAGMQF
v_gene: TRBV7-2
j_gene: TRBJ2-1

CDR3aa: ASSLLNSGEAF
v_gene: TRBV28
j_gene: TRBJ1-1

CDR3aa: ASSLEVRDTEAF
v_gene: TRBV11-1
j_gene: TRBJ1-1

CDR3aa: ASGAGGRVYSNQPQH
v_gene: TRBV9
j_gene: TRBJ1-5

CDR3aa: ASSLGQALNYGYT
v_gene: TRBV5-1
j_gene: TRBJ1-2

CDR3aa: ASSSYGRTETQY
v_gene: TRBV7-3
j_gene: TRBJ2-5

CDR3aa: ASSPPNGRYLYEQY
v_gene: TRBV18
j_gene: TRBJ2-7

CDR3aa: ASSQETGLRNTEAF
v_gene: TRBV14
j_gene: TRBJ1-1

CDR3aa: AISVGGFDEQY
v_gene: TRBV10-3
j_gene: TRBJ2-7

CDR3aa: ASSFGGATYNEQF
v_gene: TRBV5-1
j_gene: TRBJ2-1

CDR3aa: ASSFGRSYEQY
v_gene: TRBV27
j_gene: TRBJ2-7